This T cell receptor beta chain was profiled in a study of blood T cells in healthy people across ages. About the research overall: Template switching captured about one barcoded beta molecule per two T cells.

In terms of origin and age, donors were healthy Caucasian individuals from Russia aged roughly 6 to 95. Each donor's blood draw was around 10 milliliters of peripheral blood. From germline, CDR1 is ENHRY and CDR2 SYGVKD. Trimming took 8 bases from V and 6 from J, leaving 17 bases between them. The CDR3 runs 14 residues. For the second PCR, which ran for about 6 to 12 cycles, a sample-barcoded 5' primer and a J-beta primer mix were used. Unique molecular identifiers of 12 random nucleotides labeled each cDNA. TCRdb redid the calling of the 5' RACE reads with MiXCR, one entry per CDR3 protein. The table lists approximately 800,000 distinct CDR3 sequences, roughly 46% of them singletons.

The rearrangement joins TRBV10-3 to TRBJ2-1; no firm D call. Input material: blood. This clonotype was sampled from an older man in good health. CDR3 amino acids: CAIQVAPRCNEQFF. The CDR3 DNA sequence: TGTGCCATCCAGGTGGCCCCGAGGTGCAATGAGCAGTTCTTC.